The 10 T cell receptor beta chains listed next were all sequenced from one sample in a study of cytomegalovirus exposure and HLA in healthy donors. The study ran its PCR with 60 Vbeta and 13 Jbeta primers. TCRdb's table, derived via immunoSEQ multiplex PCR, lists solely in-frame clones and lacks some. The repertoire holds over 110,000 clones, with approximately 80% as singletons. Sequencing was performed on PBMCs. Receptors originate from a woman in her forties in good health and CMV-seropositive.

V usage is TRBV10-2 and J usage is TRBJ1-5; tentative D call: TRBD1 (5 bases). Germline CDR1 WSHSY, CDR2 SAAADI. This CDR3 is built from 14 residues. V lost 6 bases and J 5 bases, leaving 14 bases between the germline ends. The CDR3 region has the DNA TGCGCCAGCAGAGACGGGACTGCCTATCAGCCCCAGCATTTT. This gives the protein CASRDGTAYQPQHF.

DNA of the CDR3: TGTGCCAGCTCACCACCATCTCGTTCCTACGAGCAGTACTTC. Its translation: CASSPPSRSYEQYF. The chain recombines TRBV18 with TRBJ2-7, with D uncertain. The CDR3 loop spans 14 amino acids. Germline CDR1 and CDR2: KGHSH and LQKENI. V gave up 0 bases and J gave up 1 base, with 7 bases separating them.

The rearrangement uses TRBV7-8 and TRBJ1-1; 7 bases align to TRBD1. V gave up 2 bases and J gave up 6 bases; unmatched junction bases: 9. The CDR3 spans 15 residues. The germline V gene has CDR1 SGHVS and CDR2 FQNEAQ. For the CDR3, the DNA is TGTGCCAGCAGCTTAATCCTCCGACAGGGCGCTGAAGCTTTCTTT. Its protein product is CASSLILRQGAEAFF.

The gene calls are TRBV7-3 and TRBJ2-5, with 7 bases aligning to TRBD1. The V and J ends lost 4 bases and 4 bases, in that order; junction bases with no gene match: 12. The CDR3 contains 16 residues. In germline, CDR1 is SGHTA, CDR2 FQGTGA. CDR3 nucleotide sequence: TGTGCCAGCAGCTCCAGCGAGGGGGCGCTGGGAGAGACCCAGTACTTC. Translating gives CASSSSEGALGETQYF.

This chain links TRBV13 with TRBJ2-7, with D possibly matching TRBD2 (6 bases). The CDR3 is 13 residues long. CDR1 is PRHDT, CDR2 FYEKMQ, per germline (reference sequence). V was cut by 0 bases and J by 6 bases, with 9 bases left in between. The CDR3 DNA reads as TGTGCCAGCAGCTTAGGGGGGAGGTCCGAGCAGTACTTC. Protein sequence: CASSLGGRSEQYF.

The rearrangement uses TRBV2 and TRBJ1-2, with 8 bases fitting TRBD1. The CDR3 sequence is 13 residues long. Germline loops: CDR1 SNHLY, CDR2 FYNNEI. Losses at the gene ends were 9 bases for V and 7 bases for J; bases not matched to a gene: 10. The CDR3 loop is CASTDREGGGYTF. Here the CDR3 DNA reads TGTGCCAGTACGGACAGGGAAGGTGGTGGCTACACCTTC. The full variable domain, its missing parts supplied by reference TRBV2 and TRBJ1-2, is EPEVTQTPSHQVTQMGQEVILRCVPISNHLYFYWYRQILGQKVEFLVSFYNNEISEKSEIFDDQFSVERPDGSNFTLKIRSTKLEDSAMYFCASTDREGGGYTFGSGTRLTVV.

This rearrangement joins TRBV6-6 to TRBJ2-3, with a weak D call TRBD2 (6 bases). In germline, CDR1 is MNHNY, CDR2 SVGAGI (reference sequence). CDR3 length: 15 amino acids. The V end lost 2 bases, the J end lost 6 bases, and 15 bases lay between the germline ends. The CDR3 protein is CASSYVAGHRDTQYF. CDR3 coding DNA: TGTGCCAGCAGTTACGTGGCGGGGCATAGGGATACGCAGTATTTT.

This clone showed up just a few times. The V call is TRBV18, the J call TRBJ2-5, with 10 nucleotides matching TRBD2. With 0 bases clipped from V and 5 bases from J, the junction kept 6 bases outside the gene matches. The V gene's germline CDR1 is KGHSH and CDR2 LQKENI. The length of the CDR3 is 16 residues. CDR3 amino acids: CASSPPLAGVLETQYF. In nucleotides, the CDR3 is TGTGCCAGCTCACCACCCCTAGCGGGGGTCCTGGAGACCCAGTACTTC.

Only one count was recorded for this clone. This sequence joins TRBV6-5 and TRBJ2-7; weak D call: TRBD2 (6 bases). Germline assignment: CDR1 MNHEY and CDR2 SVGAGI. The CDR3 has 14 amino acids. V shed 7 bases and J shed 2 bases, with 15 bases lying between them. Here the CDR3 DNA reads TGTGCCAGCAAGAATTCTGCTAGCGCCTACGAGCAGTACTTC. The encoded protein is CASKNSASAYEQYF.

V usage is TRBV11-2 and J usage is TRBJ2-2; tentative D call: TRBD1 (6 bases). This CDR3 is built from 14 residues. V lost 10 bases and J 5 bases, leaving 17 bases between the germline ends. Per germline, CDR1 SGHAT and CDR2 FQNNGV. The CDR3 DNA follows: TGTGCCATCCTCCCGACAGGAAAAACCGGGGAGCTGTTTTTT. Protein product: CAILPTGKTGELFF.